This entry lists 13 T cell receptor beta chains sequenced from one sample in a study of T cell responses to AZD1222 COVID-19 vaccine. TCRdb keeps only in-frame clones here, not all; method: immunoSEQ multiplex PCR. The sample has 80,000 or so clones; about 82% are singletons. The specimen was peripheral blood, collected on day 0 of AZD1222 vaccination. The source is an adult in good health.

This chain links TRBV7-9 with TRBJ2-1; unclear D gene. The CDR3 is made up of 16 amino acids. V dropped 5 bases and J dropped 7 bases, with 21 bases sitting between them. CDR1 and CDR2 (germline): SEHNR, FQNEAQ (reference sequence). CDR3 amino acids: CASSPKGRLLDNEQFF. The CDR3 region has the DNA TGTGCCAGCAGCCCCAAGGGCAGGCTCTTGGATAATGAGCAGTTCTTC.

The chain carries TRBV10-3 and TRBJ2-5; no clear D. This CDR3 contains 14 residues. Germline V gene data show CDR1 as ENHRY and CDR2 as SYGVKD. The V end lost 3 bases, the J end lost 4 bases, and 12 bases lay between the germline ends. CDR3 sequence reads: CAISEGRGVETQYF. DNA for the CDR3: TGTGCCATCAGTGAAGGCCGAGGAGTAGAGACCCAGTACTTC.

The CDR3, as DNA: TGTGCCAGCACCCGAGGAGGAGGGGGCAATCAGCCCCAGCATTTT. Protein: CASTRGGGGNQPQHF. This rearrangement joins TRBV2 to TRBJ1-5, with D possibly being TRBD1 (5 bases). The V end lost 7 bases, the J end lost 2 bases, and 15 bases lay between the germline ends. The germline V gene has CDR1 SNHLY and CDR2 FYNNEI. The CDR3 is 15 residues long.

V usage is TRBV5-6 and J usage is TRBJ2-7; TRBD1 is a possible D gene (5 bases). Trimming removed 3 bases from V and 6 bases from J, with 13 bases in between. CDR1 is SGHDT and CDR2 is YYEEEE in the germline V gene. CDR3 length: 13 residues. CDR3 amino acids: CASSWGWGREQYF. The CDR3 bases are TGTGCCAGCAGCTGGGGATGGGGCCGCGAGCAGTACTTC.

The rearrangement links TRBV3-1 (or the pseudogene TRBV3-2) to TRBJ1-6; D remains ambiguous. CDR3 length equals 14 residues. Germline V lookup: CDR1 LGHDT, CDR2 YNNKEL (reference sequence). Trimming took off 4 bases at V and 6 bases at J, with 10 bases between the two ends. The CDR3: CASSPEKGNSPLHF. The DNA for the CDR3 is TGTGCCAGCAGCCCGGAGAAAGGTAATTCACCCCTCCACTTT.

The V call is TRBV7-2, the J call TRBJ2-7; 9 positions match TRBD2. CDR1 SGHTA and CDR2 FQGNSA come from the germline V gene. The CDR3 sequence is 15 residues long. V gave up 3 bases and J gave up 2 bases; unmatched junction bases: 5. The CDR3 coding sequence is TGTGCCAGCAGCTTCTTAGCGGGGGAGGCCTACGAGCAGTACTTC. Protein: CASSFLAGEAYEQYF.

As for this clone: Other DNA sequences from this sample encode an identical CDR3 as well. V gene TRBV6-2 or TRBV6-3 combines with J gene TRBJ1-5; perhaps TRBD1 as D (5 bases). Germline CDR1 and CDR2: MNHEY and SVGEGT. V lost 3 bases to trimming and J lost 2 bases, with 8 bases between them. The CDR3 has 14 residues. CDR3 in DNA: TGTGCCAGCAGTTATGGGGGAGGCAATCAGCCCCAGCATTTT. This codes for CASSYGGGNQPQHF.

CDR3 loop: CASSQDGQPNSPLHF. The CDR3, as DNA: TGTGCCAGCAGCCAAGATGGACAGCCAAATTCACCCCTCCACTTT. The gene calls are TRBV3-1 (or the pseudogene TRBV3-2) and TRBJ1-6, with D perhaps matching TRBD1 (6 bases). CDR1 LGHDT and CDR2 YNNKEL come from the germline V gene (reference sequence). This CDR3 is built from 15 residues. Trimming left V 0 bases short and J 7 bases short, with 10 bases between.

V is TRBV7-2 and J is TRBJ2-7; TRBD2 matches at 8 bases. The J segment lost 3 bases and the V segment lost 5 bases, leaving 9 bases of the junction unmatched. The CDR3 length is 15 residues. CDR1 is SGHTA and CDR2 is FQGNSA in the germline V gene. CDR3 sequence (DNA): TGTGCCAGCAGCCTCGACGGGGGACTAGGCTACGAGCAGTACTTC. Protein: CASSLDGGLGYEQYF.

J is TRBJ1-4 and V is TRBV2, with TRBD1 identical over 8 bases. This CDR3 is built from 14 residues. CDR1 is SNHLY, CDR2 FYNNEI, per germline. Trimming removed 6 bases from V and 8 bases from J; junction bases left unmatched: 8. CDR3 protein: CASSNRGRGEKLFF. The CDR3 region has the DNA TGTGCCAGCAGCAACAGGGGGAGAGGAGAAAAACTGTTTTTT.

The V call is TRBV29-1, the J call TRBJ1-2; the match to TRBD1 covers 7 bases. The V gene's germline CDR1 is SQVTM and CDR2 ANQGSEA. The CDR3 loop spans 13 amino acids. Trimming took 4 bases from V and 4 from J; bases not matched to a gene: 6. CDR3 protein: CSVAQGEAYGYTF. The CDR3 DNA reads as TGCAGCGTTGCGCAGGGGGAGGCCTATGGCTACACCTTC.

The CDR3 region is CASSLAGTHGYTF. CDR3 nucleotides: TGTGCCAGCAGCTTAGCAGGGACCCATGGCTACACCTTC. V gene TRBV7-2 combines with J gene TRBJ1-2; TRBD1 might be the D (5 bases). V lost 0 bases to trimming and J lost 6 bases, with 8 bases between them. The CDR3 has 13 residues. The germline gives CDR1 SGHTA, CDR2 FQGNSA.

This clone was seen only a few times. The CDR3: CASSQTRRVKAKNIQYF. In nucleotides, the CDR3 is TGTGCCAGCAGCCAAACCAGGAGGGTAAAGGCCAAAAACATTCAGTACTTC. The chain uses TRBV14 and TRBJ2-4; D possibly corresponds to TRBD2 (6 bases). The CDR3 spans 17 residues. V lost 2 bases and J lost 1, with 15 bases in between. The V gene's germline CDR1 is SGHDN and CDR2 FVKESK. Full variable domain (missing parts from reference TRBV14 and TRBJ2-4): EAGVTQFPSHSVIEKGQTVTLRCDPISGHDNLYWYRRVMGKEIKFLLHFVKESKQDESGMPNNRFLAERTGGTYSTLKVQPAELEDSGVYFCASSQTRRVKAKNIQYFGAGTRLSVL.